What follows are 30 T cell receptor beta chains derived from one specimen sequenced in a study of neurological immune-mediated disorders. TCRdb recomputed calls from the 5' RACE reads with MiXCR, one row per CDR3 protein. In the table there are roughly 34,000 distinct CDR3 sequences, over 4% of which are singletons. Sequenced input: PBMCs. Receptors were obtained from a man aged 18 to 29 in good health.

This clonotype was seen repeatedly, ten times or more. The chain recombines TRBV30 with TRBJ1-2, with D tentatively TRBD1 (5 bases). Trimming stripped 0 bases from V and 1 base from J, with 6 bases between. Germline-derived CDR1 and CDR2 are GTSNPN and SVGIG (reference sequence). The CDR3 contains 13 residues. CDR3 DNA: TGTGCCTGGAGTGTAGACAGTAACTATGGCTACACCTTC. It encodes CAWSVDSNYGYTF.

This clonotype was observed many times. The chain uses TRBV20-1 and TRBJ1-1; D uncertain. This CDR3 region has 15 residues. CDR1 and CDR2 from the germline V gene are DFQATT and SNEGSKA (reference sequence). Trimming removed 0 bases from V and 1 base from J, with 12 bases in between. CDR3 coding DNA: TGCAGTGCTAGAGATGCCCGGGGTGGGAACACTGAAGCTTTCTTT. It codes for CSARDARGGNTEAFF.

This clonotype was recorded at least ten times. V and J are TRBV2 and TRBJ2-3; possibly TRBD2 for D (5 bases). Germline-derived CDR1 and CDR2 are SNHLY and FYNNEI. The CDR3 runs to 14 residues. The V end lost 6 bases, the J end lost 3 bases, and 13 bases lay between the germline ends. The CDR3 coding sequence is TGTGCCAGCAGACTCCCCCTAGCAACAGATACGCAGTATTTT. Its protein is CASRLPLATDTQYF.

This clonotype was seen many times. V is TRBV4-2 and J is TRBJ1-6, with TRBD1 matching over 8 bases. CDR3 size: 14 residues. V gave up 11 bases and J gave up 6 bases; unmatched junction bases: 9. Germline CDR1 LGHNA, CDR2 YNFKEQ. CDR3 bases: TGTGCCTCAAACTCAGGGGGCGGTAATTCACCCCTCCACTTT. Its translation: CASNSGGGNSPLHF.

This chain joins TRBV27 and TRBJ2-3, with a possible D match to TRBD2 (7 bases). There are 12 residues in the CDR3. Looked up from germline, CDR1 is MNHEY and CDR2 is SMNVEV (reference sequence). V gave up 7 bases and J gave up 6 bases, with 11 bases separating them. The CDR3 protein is CASKGGSDTQYF. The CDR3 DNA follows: TGTGCCAGCAAGGGGGGGTCTGATACGCAGTATTTT.

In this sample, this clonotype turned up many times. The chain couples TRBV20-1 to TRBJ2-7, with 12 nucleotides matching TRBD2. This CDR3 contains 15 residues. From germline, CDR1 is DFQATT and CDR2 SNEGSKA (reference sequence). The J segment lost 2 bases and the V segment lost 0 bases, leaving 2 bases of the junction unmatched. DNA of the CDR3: TGCAGTGCTAGAGACGGACTAGCGGGGCCCTACGAGCAGTACTTC. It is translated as CSARDGLAGPYEQYF.

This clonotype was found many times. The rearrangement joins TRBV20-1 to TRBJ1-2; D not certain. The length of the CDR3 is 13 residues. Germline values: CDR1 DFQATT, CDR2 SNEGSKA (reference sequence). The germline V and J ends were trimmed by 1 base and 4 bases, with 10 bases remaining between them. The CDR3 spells CSARVLEIYGYTF. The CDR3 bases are TGCAGTGCTAGAGTTCTCGAGATCTATGGCTACACCTTC.

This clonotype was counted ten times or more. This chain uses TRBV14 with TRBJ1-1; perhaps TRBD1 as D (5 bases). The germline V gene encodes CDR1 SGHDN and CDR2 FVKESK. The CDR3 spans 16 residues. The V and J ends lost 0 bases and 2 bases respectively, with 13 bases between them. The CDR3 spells CASSQDKGTGNTEAFF. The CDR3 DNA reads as TGTGCCAGCAGCCAAGATAAGGGGACGGGTAACACTGAAGCTTTCTTT.

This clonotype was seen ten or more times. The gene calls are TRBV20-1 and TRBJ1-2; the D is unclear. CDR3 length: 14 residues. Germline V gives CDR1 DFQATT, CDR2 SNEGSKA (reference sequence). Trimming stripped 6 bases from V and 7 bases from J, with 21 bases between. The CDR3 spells CSAKAPGGYSGYTF. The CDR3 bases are TGCAGTGCAAAAGCCCCAGGAGGATATAGTGGCTACACCTTC.

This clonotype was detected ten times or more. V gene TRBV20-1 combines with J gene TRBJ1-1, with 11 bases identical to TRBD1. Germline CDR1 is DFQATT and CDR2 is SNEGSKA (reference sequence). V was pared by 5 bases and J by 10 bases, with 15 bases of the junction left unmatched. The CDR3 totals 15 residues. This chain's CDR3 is CSADTEGQGAQGAFF. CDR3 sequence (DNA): TGCAGTGCTGACACGGAAGGACAGGGGGCACAGGGAGCTTTCTTT.

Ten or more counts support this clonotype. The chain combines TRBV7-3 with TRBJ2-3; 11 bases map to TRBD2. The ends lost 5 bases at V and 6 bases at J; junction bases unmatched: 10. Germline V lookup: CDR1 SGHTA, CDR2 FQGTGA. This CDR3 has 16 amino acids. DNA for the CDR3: TGTGCCAGCAGCCAACTCTTAGCGGGGGGGCAGGATACGCAGTATTTT. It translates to CASSQLLAGGQDTQYF.

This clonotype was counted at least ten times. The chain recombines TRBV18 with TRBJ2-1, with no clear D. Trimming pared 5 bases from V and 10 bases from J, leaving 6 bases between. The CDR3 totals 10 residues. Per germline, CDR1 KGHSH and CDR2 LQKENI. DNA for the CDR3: TGTGCCAGCTCATCCAGGGAGCAGTTCTTC. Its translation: CASSSREQFF.

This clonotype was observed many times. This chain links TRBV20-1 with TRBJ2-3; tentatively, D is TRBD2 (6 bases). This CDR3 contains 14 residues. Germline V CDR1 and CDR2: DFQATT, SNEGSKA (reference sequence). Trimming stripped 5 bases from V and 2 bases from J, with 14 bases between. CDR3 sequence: CSAHGAGPTDTQYF. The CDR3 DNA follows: TGCAGTGCTCATGGTGCGGGGCCCACAGATACGCAGTATTTT.

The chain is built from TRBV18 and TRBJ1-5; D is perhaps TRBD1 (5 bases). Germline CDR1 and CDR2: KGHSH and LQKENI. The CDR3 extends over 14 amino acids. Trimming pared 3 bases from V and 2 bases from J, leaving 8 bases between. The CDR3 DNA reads TGTGCCAGCTCACCTAGCAGGGGCAATCAGCCCCAGCATTTT. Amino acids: CASSPSRGNQPQHF.

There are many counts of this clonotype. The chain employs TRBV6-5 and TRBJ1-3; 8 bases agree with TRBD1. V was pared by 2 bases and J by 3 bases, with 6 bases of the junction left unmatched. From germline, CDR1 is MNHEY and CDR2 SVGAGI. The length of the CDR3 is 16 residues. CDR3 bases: TGTGCCAGCAGTTACGGCCCGGACAGGGATGGAAACACCATATATTTT. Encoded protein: CASSYGPDRDGNTIYF.

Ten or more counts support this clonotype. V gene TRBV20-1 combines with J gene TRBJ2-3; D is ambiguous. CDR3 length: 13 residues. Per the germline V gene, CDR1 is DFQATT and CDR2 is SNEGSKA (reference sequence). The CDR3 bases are TGCAGGGTTCCGGACCCGTACACAGATACGCAGTATTTT. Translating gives CRVPDPYTDTQYF.

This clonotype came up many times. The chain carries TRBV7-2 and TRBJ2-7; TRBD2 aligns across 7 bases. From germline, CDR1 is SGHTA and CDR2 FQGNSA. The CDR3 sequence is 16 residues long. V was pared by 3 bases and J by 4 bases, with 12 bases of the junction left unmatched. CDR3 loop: CASSFDGGRLLYEQYF. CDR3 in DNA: TGTGCCAGCAGCTTCGACGGGGGGAGGCTATTATACGAGCAGTACTTC.

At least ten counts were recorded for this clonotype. The CDR3 coding sequence is TGCGCCAGCAGCCCCCCGGGCGGCTCTGGAAACACCATATATTTT. Amino acids: CASSPPGGSGNTIYF. The rearrangement uses TRBV5-1 and TRBJ1-3; D unresolved. With 4 bases removed from V and 0 bases from J, the gap between germline ends came to 11 bases. The CDR3 totals 15 residues. Germline V gene lookup returns CDR1 SGHRS and CDR2 YFSETQ.

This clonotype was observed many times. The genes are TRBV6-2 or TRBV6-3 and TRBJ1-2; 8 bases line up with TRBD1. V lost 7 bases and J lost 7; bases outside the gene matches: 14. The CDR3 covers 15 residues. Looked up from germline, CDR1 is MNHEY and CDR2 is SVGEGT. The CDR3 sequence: CASTEWTGMLFGYTF. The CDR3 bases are TGTGCCAGCACGGAATGGACAGGGATGTTGTTTGGCTACACCTTC.

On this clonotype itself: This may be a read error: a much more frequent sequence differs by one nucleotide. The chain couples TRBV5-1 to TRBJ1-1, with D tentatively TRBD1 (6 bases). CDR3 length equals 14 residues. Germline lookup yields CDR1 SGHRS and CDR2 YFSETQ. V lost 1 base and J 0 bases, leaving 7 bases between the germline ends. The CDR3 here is CASSLRTVNTEAFF. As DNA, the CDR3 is TGCGCCAGCAGCTTGCGGACAGTGAACACTGAAGCTTTCTTT.

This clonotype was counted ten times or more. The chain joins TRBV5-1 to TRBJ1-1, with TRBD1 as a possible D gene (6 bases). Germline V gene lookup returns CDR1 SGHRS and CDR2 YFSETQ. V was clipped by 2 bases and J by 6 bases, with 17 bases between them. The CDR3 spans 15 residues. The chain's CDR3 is CASSFDQGTGAEAFF. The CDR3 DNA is TGCGCCAGCAGCTTCGACCAGGGGACGGGGGCTGAAGCTTTCTTT.

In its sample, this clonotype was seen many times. In DNA form, the CDR3 reads TGTGCCAGCAGATGGGGACCCGGGAACACTGAAGCTTTCTTT. Encoded protein: CASRWGPGNTEAFF. The chain is built from TRBV27 and TRBJ1-1; D might be TRBD1 (5 bases). V lost 6 bases and J lost 1, with 12 bases in between. This CDR3 contains 14 residues. The germline V gene has CDR1 MNHEY and CDR2 SMNVEV (reference sequence).

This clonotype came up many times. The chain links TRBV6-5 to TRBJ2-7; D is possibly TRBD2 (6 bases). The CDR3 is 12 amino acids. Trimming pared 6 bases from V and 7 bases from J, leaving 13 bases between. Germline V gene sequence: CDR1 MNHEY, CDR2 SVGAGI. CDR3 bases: TGTGCCAGCAGCCCGCTCGGGGGAGAGCAGTACTTC. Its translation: CASSPLGGEQYF.

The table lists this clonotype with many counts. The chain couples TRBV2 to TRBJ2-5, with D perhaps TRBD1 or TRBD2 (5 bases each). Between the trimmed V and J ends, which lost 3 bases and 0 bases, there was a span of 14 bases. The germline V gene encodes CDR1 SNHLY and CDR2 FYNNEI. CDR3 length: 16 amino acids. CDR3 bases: TGTGCCAGCAGTGATAAGAGGGGACCATACCAAGAGACCCAGTACTTC. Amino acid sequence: CASSDKRGPYQETQYF.

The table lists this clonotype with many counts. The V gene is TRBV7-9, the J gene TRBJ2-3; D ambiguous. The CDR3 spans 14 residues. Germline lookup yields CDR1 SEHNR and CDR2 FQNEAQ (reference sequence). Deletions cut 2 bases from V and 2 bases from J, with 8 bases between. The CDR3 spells CASSLYRPTDTQYF. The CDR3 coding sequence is TGTGCCAGCAGCTTATATCGGCCCACAGATACGCAGTATTTT.

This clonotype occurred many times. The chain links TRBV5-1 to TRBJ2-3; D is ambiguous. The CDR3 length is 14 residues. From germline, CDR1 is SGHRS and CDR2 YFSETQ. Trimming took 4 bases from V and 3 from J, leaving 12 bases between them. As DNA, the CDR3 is TGCGCCAGCAGCATCGGACGTTGGACAGATACGCAGTATTTT. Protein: CASSIGRWTDTQYF.

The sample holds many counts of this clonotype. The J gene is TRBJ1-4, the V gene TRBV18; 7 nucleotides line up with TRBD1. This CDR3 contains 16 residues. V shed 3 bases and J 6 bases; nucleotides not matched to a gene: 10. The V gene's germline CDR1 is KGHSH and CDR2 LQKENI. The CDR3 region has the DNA TGTGCCAGCTCACCTGTGCCCGGGACAGCCTATGAAAAACTGTTTTTT. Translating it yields CASSPVPGTAYEKLFF.

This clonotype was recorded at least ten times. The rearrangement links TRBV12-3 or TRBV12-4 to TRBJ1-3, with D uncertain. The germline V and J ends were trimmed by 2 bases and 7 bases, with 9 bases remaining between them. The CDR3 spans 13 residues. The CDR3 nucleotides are TGTGCCAGCAGTTTAAATGCTGCGAACACCATATATTTT. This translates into CASSLNAANTIYF.

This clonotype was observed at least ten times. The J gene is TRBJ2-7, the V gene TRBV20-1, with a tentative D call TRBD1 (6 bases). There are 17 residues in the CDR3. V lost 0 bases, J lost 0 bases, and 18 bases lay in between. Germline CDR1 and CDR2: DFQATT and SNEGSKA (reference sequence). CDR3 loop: CSARDVMGQGSSYEQYF. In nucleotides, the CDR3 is TGCAGTGCTAGAGATGTAATGGGGCAGGGGAGCTCCTACGAGCAGTACTTC.

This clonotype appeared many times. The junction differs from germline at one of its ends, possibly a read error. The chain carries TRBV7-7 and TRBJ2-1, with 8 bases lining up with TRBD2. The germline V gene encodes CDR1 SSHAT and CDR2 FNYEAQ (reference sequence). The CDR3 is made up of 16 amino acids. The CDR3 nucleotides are TGTGCTAGCAGCTTAGCGAGCGGGGGAAACTCCGATGAGCAGTTCTTC. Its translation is CASSLASGGNSDEQFF.